Listed below are T cell receptor beta chains from one sample, sequenced in a study of T cell changes during pregnancy in multiple sclerosis. Measured with immunoSEQ multiplex PCR; TCRdb has only the in-frame clones, and not every one. The sample yields 30,000 to 35,000 clones, about 90% seen once. The source material was CD4+ T cells from peripheral blood mononuclear cells, sampled in the third trimester of pregnancy. All receptors come from a female donor in good health, enrolled as a control in a pregnancy study. The CDR3 runs from the conserved cysteine through the conserved F or W. The D gene is left open where the match is weak.

V gene,J gene,D gene,CDR3 DNA,CDR3 protein
TRBV6-6,TRBJ1-2,-,TGTGCCAGCAGTTACTCCCGGCAGGGCTATTATGGCTACACCTTC,CASSYSRQGYYGYTF
TRBV6-6,TRBJ1-5,TRBD1,TGTGCCAGCAGTGATGGGACAGGGGATCAGCCCCAGCATTTT,CASSDGTGDQPQHF
TRBV6-5,TRBJ1-1,-,TGTGCCACCCTAGGCACGGTGAACACTGAAGCTTTCTTT,CATLGTVNTEAFF
TRBV5-1,TRBJ2-1,-,TGCGCCAGCAGCTTAGCGGATGAGCAGTTCTTC,CASSLADEQFF
TRBV29-1,TRBJ2-6,-,TGCAGCGTTGAGTCTGTAGCAGGGGCCAACGTCCTGACTTTC,CSVESVAGANVLTF
TRBV30,TRBJ1-5,-,TGTGCCTGGAGTTTTTCGGAGGGCAATCAGCCCCAGCATTTT,CAWSFSEGNQPQHF
TRBV27,TRBJ2-1,TRBD2,TGTGCCAGCAGTTCCGGTAGCGGGAGACCCAATGAGCAGTTCTTC,CASSSGSGRPNEQFF
TRBV10-2,TRBJ2-3,TRBD2,TGCGCCAGCAGTGGACTAGCGGGGGACCTTAGCACAGATACGCAGTATTTT,CASSGLAGDLSTDTQYF
TRBV5-8,TRBJ2-1,-,TGTGCCAGCAGCCGTAATGAGCAGTTCTTC,CASSRNEQFF
TRBV13,TRBJ2-3,-,TGTGCCAGCAGCTTGGGGACACAATCAGATACGCAGTATTTT,CASSLGTQSDTQYF
TRBV11-3,TRBJ1-2,TRBD1,TGTGCCAGCAGCCCATCACCGGGACTAGGGGGCTGCACCTTC,CASSPSPGLGGCTF